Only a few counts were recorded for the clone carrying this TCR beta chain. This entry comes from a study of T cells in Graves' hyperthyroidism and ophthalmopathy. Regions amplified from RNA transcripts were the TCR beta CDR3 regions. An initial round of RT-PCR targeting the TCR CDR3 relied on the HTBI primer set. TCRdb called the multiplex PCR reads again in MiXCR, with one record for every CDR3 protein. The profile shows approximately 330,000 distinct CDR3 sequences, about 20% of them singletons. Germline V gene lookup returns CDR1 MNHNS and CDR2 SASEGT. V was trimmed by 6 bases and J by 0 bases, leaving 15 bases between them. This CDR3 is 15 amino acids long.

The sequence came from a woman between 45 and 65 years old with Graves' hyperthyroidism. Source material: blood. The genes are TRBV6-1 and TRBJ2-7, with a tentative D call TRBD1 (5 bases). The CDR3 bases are TGTGCCAGCAGACCGCTGGACACCAGCTCCTACGAGCAGTACTTC. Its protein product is CASRPLDTSSYEQYF.